A selection of T cell receptor beta chains follows, all from one sample in a study of shared clonotypes between healthy human individuals. TCRdb's copy holds only in-frame clones and misses some; the assay was immunoSEQ multiplex PCR. The profile covers nearly 500,000 clones, with roughly four fifths appearing a single time and 10% to 15% taken by the ten largest. Specimen: PBMCs. These receptor sequences come from a middle-aged woman in good health. Some clones in this sample may be carry-over from other donors' samples. Both conserved end residues are part of each CDR3. A D gene is named only where the DNA matches it firmly. Clone size is shown for a subset of rows, as once, few, many or a class of expanded clone.

D gene: NA
clone size: NA
J gene: TRBJ2-1
V gene: TRBV7-9
CDR3 DNA: TGTGCCAGTACCGGTTACTCCTACAATGAGCAGTTCTTC
CDR3 protein: CASTGYSYNEQFF

D gene: TRBD2
clone size: NA
J gene: TRBJ2-7
V gene: TRBV10-2
CDR3 DNA: TGCGCCAGCAGGCCGCCTTTAGCGGGGCGATACGAGCAGTACTTC
CDR3 protein: CASRPPLAGRYEQYF

D gene: TRBD1
clone size: few
J gene: TRBJ2-5
V gene: TRBV2
CDR3 DNA: TGTGCCAGCAGTGAAGGGACAGGGGCTCGGCAGTACTTC
CDR3 protein: CASSEGTGARQYF

D gene: NA
clone size: NA
J gene: TRBJ2-7
V gene: TRBV23-1
CDR3 DNA: TGCGCCAGCAGTCAATTTGACAGCACTGGAGCCTACGAGCAGTACTTC
CDR3 protein: CASSQFDSTGAYEQYF

D gene: TRBD2
clone size: NA
J gene: TRBJ2-7
V gene: TRBV5-1
CDR3 DNA: TGCGCCAGCAGTTCCTCTAGCGGGAGGGCCTACGAGCAGTACTTC
CDR3 protein: CASSSSSGRAYEQYF

D gene: NA
clone size: NA
J gene: TRBJ2-2
V gene: TRBV2
CDR3 DNA: TGTGCCAGCACCGGGGACCAGAACACCGGGGAGCTGTTTTTT
CDR3 protein: CASTGDQNTGELFF

D gene: NA
clone size: NA
J gene: TRBJ2-5
V gene: TRBV27
CDR3 DNA: TGTGCCAGCAGTTTATTTGGACCGCAAGAGACCCAGTACTTC
CDR3 protein: CASSLFGPQETQYF

D gene: NA
clone size: NA
J gene: TRBJ2-2
V gene: TRBV29-1
CDR3 DNA: TGCAGCGTCCGCGGCCAGGGTTGGGAGCTGTTTTTT
CDR3 protein: CSVRGQGWELFF

D gene: NA
clone size: NA
J gene: TRBJ1-2
V gene: TRBV10-3
CDR3 DNA: TGTGCCATCAGTGAGACCCGGACAGAGAACTATGGCTACACCTTC
CDR3 protein: CAISETRTENYGYTF

D gene: NA
clone size: NA
J gene: TRBJ1-3
V gene: TRBV28
CDR3 DNA: TGTGCCAGCAGGAAAGGGTATGGGGGCACCACTGGAAACACCATATATTTT
CDR3 protein: CASRKGYGGTTGNTIYF

D gene: TRBD1
clone size: few
J gene: TRBJ2-7
V gene: TRBV5-3
CDR3 DNA: TGTGCCACACGCTGGGGACAGAGCGGCTACGAGCAGTACTTC
CDR3 protein: CATRWGQSGYEQYF

D gene: NA
clone size: NA
J gene: TRBJ1-1
V gene: TRBV5-4
CDR3 DNA: TGTGCCAGCAGCTTGGACAGGGAGGATGAAGCTTTCTTT
CDR3 protein: CASSLDREDEAFF

D gene: NA
clone size: once
J gene: TRBJ2-5
V gene: TRBV29-1
CDR3 DNA: TGCAGCTCCCTCCCCGGGACTTGGGAGACCCAGTACTTC
CDR3 protein: CSSLPGTWETQYF

D gene: TRBD2
clone size: NA
J gene: TRBJ2-1
V gene: TRBV25-1
CDR3 DNA: TGTGCCAGCAGTAAACTAGCGGGTTACAATGAGCAGTTCTTC
CDR3 protein: CASSKLAGYNEQFF

D gene: NA
clone size: NA
J gene: TRBJ1-3
V gene: TRBV6-1
CDR3 DNA: TGTGCCAGCAGTGAAATTGGCTATCGGGACACCATATATTTT
CDR3 protein: CASSEIGYRDTIYF

D gene: NA
clone size: NA
J gene: TRBJ2-5
V gene: TRBV5-1
CDR3 DNA: TGCGCCAGCAGCTTACGAGGGAGCGAGACCCAGTACTTC
CDR3 protein: CASSLRGSETQYF

D gene: NA
clone size: NA
J gene: TRBJ2-1
V gene: TRBV5-1
CDR3 DNA: TGCGCCAGCAGCCCCTTAGTTTACAATGAGCAGTTCTTC
CDR3 protein: CASSPLVYNEQFF

D gene: NA
clone size: NA
J gene: TRBJ2-7
V gene: TRBV10-3
CDR3 DNA: TGTGCCATCACCGAGGACTACTCCTACGAGCAGTACTTC
CDR3 protein: CAITEDYSYEQYF

D gene: TRBD2
clone size: NA
J gene: TRBJ2-7
V gene: TRBV30
CDR3 DNA: TGTGCCTGGAGGGTTAGCGGGAGGTACGAGCAGTACTTC
CDR3 protein: CAWRVSGRYEQYF

D gene: NA
clone size: NA
J gene: TRBJ2-7
V gene: TRBV7-9
CDR3 DNA: TGTGCCAGCAGCTCTTTGTTGGTACCGCTGGTCGAGCAGTACTTC
CDR3 protein: CASSSLLVPLVEQYF

D gene: NA
clone size: NA
J gene: TRBJ2-7
V gene: TRBV2
CDR3 DNA: TGTGCCAGCAGTGATGGACGCGGACCCTACTACGAGCAGTACTTC
CDR3 protein: CASSDGRGPYYEQYF

D gene: NA
clone size: NA
J gene: TRBJ1-1
V gene: TRBV7-9
CDR3 DNA: TGTGCCAGCAGCCCTCTGTGGGGGCTAGGCATACTTCACACTGAAGCTTTCTTT
CDR3 protein: CASSPLWGLGILHTEAFF

D gene: TRBD2
clone size: NA
J gene: TRBJ2-7
V gene: TRBV27
CDR3 DNA: TGTGCCAGCAGTCCCGGAAGCGGGAGGGCCAGGGAGCAGTACTTC
CDR3 protein: CASSPGSGRAREQYF

D gene: NA
clone size: NA
J gene: TRBJ1-1
V gene: TRBV28
CDR3 DNA: TGTGCCAGCAGTTTGGTTGGGAACACTGAAGCTTTCTTT
CDR3 protein: CASSLVGNTEAFF

D gene: NA
clone size: few
J gene: TRBJ1-5
V gene: TRBV27
CDR3 DNA: TGTGCTGCGGGGGGGATTGGCAATCAGCCCCAGCATTTT
CDR3 protein: CAAGGIGNQPQHF

D gene: NA
clone size: once
J gene: TRBJ1-5
V gene: TRBV7-3
CDR3 DNA: TGTGCCAGCAGCTTAAGCAACCGGGAGCCCCAGCATTTT
CDR3 protein: CASSLSNREPQHF

D gene: NA
clone size: NA
J gene: TRBJ2-7
V gene: TRBV4-2
CDR3 DNA: TGTGCCAGCAGCCAAGAATGGAGTCGCGGCCTGTCCTACGAGCAGTACTTC
CDR3 protein: CASSQEWSRGLSYEQYF

D gene: NA
clone size: NA
J gene: TRBJ1-2
V gene: TRBV5-1
CDR3 DNA: TGCGCCAGCAGCTTGGACGGCGACTATGGCTACACCTTC
CDR3 protein: CASSLDGDYGYTF

D gene: NA
clone size: few
J gene: TRBJ1-1
V gene: TRBV6-5
CDR3 DNA: TGTGCCTGCCGGACGGAGAACACTGAAGCTTTCTTT
CDR3 protein: CACRTENTEAFF

D gene: TRBD2
clone size: NA
J gene: TRBJ2-1
V gene: TRBV30
CDR3 DNA: TGTGCCTGGAGTGGGAGCGGGAGTTCCTACAATGAGCAGTTCTTC
CDR3 protein: CAWSGSGSSYNEQFF

D gene: NA
clone size: many
J gene: TRBJ1-4
V gene: TRBV25-1
CDR3 DNA: TGTGCCAGCAGTGAGGGGGCTTTGGGTGAAAAACTGTTTTTT
CDR3 protein: CASSEGALGEKLFF

D gene: TRBD2
clone size: NA
J gene: TRBJ2-1
V gene: TRBV4-1
CDR3 DNA: TGCGCCAGCAGCCAAGATCCCAGCGGGAGGGCCTTTTACAATGAGCAGTTCTTC
CDR3 protein: CASSQDPSGRAFYNEQFF

D gene: TRBD1
clone size: NA
J gene: TRBJ2-2
V gene: TRBV9
CDR3 DNA: TGTGCCAGCAGCTCCGGCCGGACAGGGTGGAGGGAGCTGTTTTTT
CDR3 protein: CASSSGRTGWRELFF

D gene: NA
clone size: NA
J gene: TRBJ2-3
V gene: TRBV27
CDR3 DNA: TGTGCCAGCAGTTTAGTCGGGGGAGGTACGCAGTATTTT
CDR3 protein: CASSLVGGGTQYF

D gene: NA
clone size: NA
J gene: TRBJ1-1
V gene: TRBV5-6
CDR3 DNA: TGTGCCAGCAGTTGGTGGAGCTCTAAAAGCGGCGTTTTTTTCAGTGAAGCTTTCTTT
CDR3 protein: CASSWWSSKSGVFFSEAFF

D gene: NA
clone size: NA
J gene: TRBJ2-3
V gene: TRBV6-5
CDR3 DNA: TGTGCCAGCAGTTCGAGGCCCTGGGACACAGATACGCAGTATTTT
CDR3 protein: CASSSRPWDTDTQYF

D gene: TRBD2
clone size: NA
J gene: TRBJ2-7
V gene: TRBV7-6
CDR3 DNA: TGTGCCAGCAGCTTAGCGGGAGGGAGCGAGCAGTACTTC
CDR3 protein: CASSLAGGSEQYF

D gene: NA
clone size: NA
J gene: TRBJ1-1
V gene: TRBV11-1
CDR3 DNA: TGTGCCAGCAGCAAAGAGTTGAACACTGAAGCTTTCTTT
CDR3 protein: CASSKELNTEAFF

D gene: TRBD2
clone size: NA
J gene: TRBJ2-5
V gene: TRBV5-1
CDR3 DNA: TGCGCCAGCAGCTGGCTAGCGGGAGACGAGGCCCAGTACTTC
CDR3 protein: CASSWLAGDEAQYF

D gene: NA
clone size: NA
J gene: TRBJ1-2
V gene: TRBV4-1
CDR3 DNA: TGCGCCAGCAGCCAAGGAACAGCTAACTATGGCTACACCTTC
CDR3 protein: CASSQGTANYGYTF

D gene: NA
clone size: NA
J gene: TRBJ1-1
V gene: TRBV5-1
CDR3 DNA: TGCGCCAGCAGCTCCGTGGAGAACACTGAAGCTTTCTTT
CDR3 protein: CASSSVENTEAFF

D gene: NA
clone size: few
J gene: TRBJ1-5
V gene: TRBV7-9
CDR3 DNA: TGTGCCAGCAGCCAAGATGAGGGGGGCCATCAGCCCCAGCATTTT
CDR3 protein: CASSQDEGGHQPQHF